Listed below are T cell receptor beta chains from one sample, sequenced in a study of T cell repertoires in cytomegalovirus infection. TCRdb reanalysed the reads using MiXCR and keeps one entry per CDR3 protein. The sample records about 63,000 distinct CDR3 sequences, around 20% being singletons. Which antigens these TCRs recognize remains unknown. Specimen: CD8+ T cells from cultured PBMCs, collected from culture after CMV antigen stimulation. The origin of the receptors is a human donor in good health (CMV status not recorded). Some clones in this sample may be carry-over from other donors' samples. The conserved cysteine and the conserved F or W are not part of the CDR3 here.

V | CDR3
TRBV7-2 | ASSFWEKNTEAF
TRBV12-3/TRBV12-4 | ASSSSGGASYNEQF
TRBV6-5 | ASSYQGEEVNTEAF
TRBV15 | ATSRGLSSSYEQY
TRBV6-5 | ASSYAVQEIYGYT
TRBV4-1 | ASNSGLASVSEQF
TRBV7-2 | ASSLVRSVNQPQH
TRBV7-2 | ASSYLQRGVLGETQY
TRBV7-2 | ASSSGWLNTEAF
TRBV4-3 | ASSPQDRVNTEAF
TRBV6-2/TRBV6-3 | ASSYRVSDSAGANVLT
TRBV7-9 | ASSVMSGLQETQY
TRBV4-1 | ASSQESQGRTEAF
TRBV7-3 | ASSPTGLQETQY
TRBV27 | ASSYPPRTGGNYEQY
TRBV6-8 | ASSLTGTLNTEAF
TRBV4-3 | ASSQDRGNEQY
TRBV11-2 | ASSGLGGGGKSEQY
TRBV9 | ASSGGALGQGPTDTQY
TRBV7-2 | ASSLSAASGQNEQF
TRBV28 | ASRTLANTEAF
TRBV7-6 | ASSLVDSGNTEAF
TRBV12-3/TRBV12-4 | ASSEGNSPLH
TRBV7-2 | TSSSLAGGRGQPQH
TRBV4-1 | ASSQDRGANQPQH
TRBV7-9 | ASSLGGQNIQY
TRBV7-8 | ASSLRQGAREQF
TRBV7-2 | ASSKYGQGPNEKLF
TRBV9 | ASSGRQGGRLETQY
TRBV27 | ASSSGVYQPQH
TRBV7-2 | ASSRGRAGANVLT
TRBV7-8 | ASSLDWTYEQY
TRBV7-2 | ASSLNAEAPDNYGYT
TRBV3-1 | ASSQAGVTDYGYT
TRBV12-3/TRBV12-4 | ASSPGLGLNEQF
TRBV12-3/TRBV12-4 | ASSLGQVAF
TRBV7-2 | ASSASHVGDTQY
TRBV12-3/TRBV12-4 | ASSGGTPPGGYT
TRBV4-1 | ASSQEKAGGPSTDTQY
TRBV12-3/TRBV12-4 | ASSYVLAGREAF
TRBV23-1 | ASSQLGQSSGANVLT
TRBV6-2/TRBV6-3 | ASSYRQGNQPQH
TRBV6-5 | ASSYSNAETQY
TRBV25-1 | ASSPGTLGNQPQH
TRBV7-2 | ASTPLGAWEQY
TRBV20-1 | SARTGSHGYT
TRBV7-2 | ASSISGGGSYNEQF
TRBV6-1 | ASRETAYEQY
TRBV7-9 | ASSPTQGSLTEAF
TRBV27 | ASSLSTNTEAF
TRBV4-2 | ASSQGTAVNEQF
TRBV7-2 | ASSPLAGLANQETQY
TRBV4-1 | ASSQGPGMIDTQY
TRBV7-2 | ASSSEDGLNTEAF
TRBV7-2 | ALGGPMNTEAF
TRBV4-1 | ASSINRGAGTEAF
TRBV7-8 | ASSLPGTGKRETQY
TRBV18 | ASSPPVVFSYGYT
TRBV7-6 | ASSVEANTEAF